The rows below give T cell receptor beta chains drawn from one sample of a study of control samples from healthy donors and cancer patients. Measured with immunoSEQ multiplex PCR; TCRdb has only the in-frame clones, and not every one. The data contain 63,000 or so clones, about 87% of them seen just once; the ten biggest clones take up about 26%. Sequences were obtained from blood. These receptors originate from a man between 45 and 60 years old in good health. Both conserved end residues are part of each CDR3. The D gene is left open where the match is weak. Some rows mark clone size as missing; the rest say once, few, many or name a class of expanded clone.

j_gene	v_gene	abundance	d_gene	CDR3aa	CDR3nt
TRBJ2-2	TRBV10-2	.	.	CASSNGWRNTGELFF	TGCGCCAGCAGTAATGGTTGGCGGAACACCGGGGAGCTGTTTTTT
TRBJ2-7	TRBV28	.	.	CASSLWAGTRGEQYF	TGTGCCAGCAGTTTATGGGCAGGCACGAGGGGAGAGCAGTACTTC
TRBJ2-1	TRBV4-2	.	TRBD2	CASSQDASGGSNEQFF	TGTGCCAGCAGCCAAGATGCTAGCGGGGGGTCCAATGAGCAGTTCTTC
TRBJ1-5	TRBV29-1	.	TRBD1	CSVPPTGPRDRRGQPQHF	TGCAGCGTTCCCCCGACCGGCCCCCGGGACAGGAGAGGTCAGCCCCAGCATTTT
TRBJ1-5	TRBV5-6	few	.	CASSRLRVDQPQHF	TGTGCCAGCAGCCGTCTCCGGGTCGATCAGCCCCAGCATTTT
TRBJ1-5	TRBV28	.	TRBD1	CASTRDREGNQPQHF	TGTGCCAGCACCAGGGACAGGGAGGGCAATCAGCCCCAGCATTTT
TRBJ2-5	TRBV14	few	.	CASSQRDPGQTQYF	TGTGCCAGCAGCCAAAGAGACCCGGGGCAGACCCAGTACTTC
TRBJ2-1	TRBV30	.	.	CAWSVLGTEQFF	TGTGCCTGGAGTGTGCTGGGGACCGAGCAGTTCTTC
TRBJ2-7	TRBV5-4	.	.	CASSRPAEGHEQYF	TGTGCCAGCAGCAGACCCGCCGAGGGACACGAGCAGTACTTC
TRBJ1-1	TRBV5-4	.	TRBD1	CASSPQGARNTEAFF	TGTGCCAGCAGCCCTCAGGGGGCAAGGAACACTGAAGCTTTCTTT
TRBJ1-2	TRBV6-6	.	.	CASSSPTLTNYGYTF	TGTGCCAGCAGCTCTCCGACCCTGACTAACTATGGCTACACCTTC
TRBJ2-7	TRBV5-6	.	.	CASSFQTASYEQYF	TGTGCCAGCAGCTTTCAGACAGCCTCCTACGAGCAGTACTTC
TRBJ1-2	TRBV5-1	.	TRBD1	CASERDRGRGYTF	TGCGCCAGCGAAAGGGACAGGGGAAGAGGCTACACCTTC
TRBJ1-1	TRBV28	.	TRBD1	CASSLGQRAFF	TGTGCCAGCAGTTTGGGACAGCGCGCTTTCTTT
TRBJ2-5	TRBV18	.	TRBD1	CASSPRQGTETQYF	TGTGCCAGCTCGCCCAGACAGGGAACGGAGACCCAGTACTTC
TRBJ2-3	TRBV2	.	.	CASSGAGRGTNTDTQYF	TGTGCCAGCAGTGGCGCGGGGCGGGGGACAAACACAGATACGCAGTATTTT
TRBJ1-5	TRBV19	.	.	CASSRGQGSNQPQHF	TGTGCCAGTAGTAGAGGTCAGGGGAGCAATCAGCCCCAGCATTTT
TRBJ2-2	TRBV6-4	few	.	CASSNREGDTGELFF	TGTGCCAGCAGTAACAGGGAGGGAGACACCGGGGAGCTGTTTTTT
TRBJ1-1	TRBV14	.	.	CASSQVRQVYTEAFF	TGTGCCAGCAGCCAAGTACGGCAGGTCTACACTGAAGCTTTCTTT
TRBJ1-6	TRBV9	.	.	CASSAGRGGNSPLHF	TGTGCCAGCAGCGCGGGGAGGGGGGGTAATTCACCCCTCCACTTT
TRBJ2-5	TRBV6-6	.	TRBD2	CASSYLAGDQETQYF	TGTGCCAGCAGTTACCTAGCGGGAGACCAAGAGACCCAGTACTTC
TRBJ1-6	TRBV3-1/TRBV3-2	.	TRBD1	CASSPRGTTGFNSPLHF	TGTGCCAGCAGCCCGAGGGGGACGACAGGGTTTAATTCACCCCTCCACTTT
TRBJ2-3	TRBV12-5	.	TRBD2	CASGLVRGGGSDTQYF	TGTGCTAGTGGTTTGGTACGTGGCGGGGGGTCTGATACGCAGTATTTT
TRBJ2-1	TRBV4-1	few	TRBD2	CASSQVPSGSIGEQFF	TGCGCCAGCAGCCAAGTCCCTAGCGGGAGTATCGGTGAGCAGTTCTTC
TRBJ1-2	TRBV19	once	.	CASSEPRASSGSIGYTF	TGTGCCAGTAGTGAACCCAGGGCAAGTAGCGGGTCGATTGGCTACACCTTC
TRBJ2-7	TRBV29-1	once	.	CSVGSSYEQYF	TGCAGCGTTGGATCCTCCTACGAGCAGTACTTC
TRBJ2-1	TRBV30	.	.	CAWSPSLLRFF	TGTGCCTGGAGCCCCTCTCTTTTACGGTTCTTC
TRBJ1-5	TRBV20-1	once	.	CSAGATRISNQPQHF	TGCAGTGCTGGTGCCACAAGGATTAGCAATCAGCCCCAGCATTTT
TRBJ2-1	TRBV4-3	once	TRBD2	CASSPSGVYNEQFF	TGCGCCAGCAGCCCCAGCGGGGTCTACAATGAGCAGTTCTTC
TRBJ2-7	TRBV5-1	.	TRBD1	CASSLYRGNEQYF	TGCGCCAGCAGCTTATACAGGGGGAACGAGCAGTACTTC
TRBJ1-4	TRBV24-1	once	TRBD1	CATSDQGQGLMPNEKLFF	TGTGCCACCAGTGACCAGGGACAGGGTCTGATGCCGAATGAAAAACTGTTTTTT
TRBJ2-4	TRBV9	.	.	CASSVAPRGNIQYF	TGTGCCAGCAGCGTAGCCCCCAGGGGTAACATTCAGTACTTC
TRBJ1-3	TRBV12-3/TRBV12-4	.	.	CASSLGPGNTIYF	TGTGCCAGCAGTTTAGGCCCTGGAAACACCATATATTTT